Detailed here is one T cell receptor beta chain. What it binds is not known. Clones were read by immunoSEQ multiplex PCR, and TCRdb kept only the in-frame ones, dropping some. The profile shows about 50,000 clones, roughly 90% of them singletons. This CDR3 contains 15 residues. The V gene lost 2 bases and the J gene lost 1 base, with 11 bases spanning the gap. Germline values: CDR1 SGHAT, CDR2 FQNNGV. This sample is drawn from a study of PD-1 blockade in classical Hodgkin lymphoma. Time point: cycle 4 day 1 (C4D1), after around six weeks of nivolumab. Every one of the patients relapsed after autologous stem cell transplantation (brentuximab vedotin exposure was variable). Best responses fell into complete response, partial response or progressive disease. General study findings and limits: Unlike CD8+ TCR diversity, which did not rise significantly by C4D1, CD4+ TCR diversity did. Diversity similar to that of newly diagnosed patients was seen at baseline in complete responders. According to reports, newly diagnosed patients had lower baseline TCR diversity than healthy donors, and relapsed/refractory patients had lower baseline TCR diversity still.

The chain recombines TRBV11-2 with TRBJ1-1, with D perhaps TRBD1 (6 bases). Here the sequenced sample was peripheral blood mononuclear cells (PBMCs), taken before the fourth cycle of nivolumab. This clonotype was sampled from a human donor with classical Hodgkin lymphoma. Here the CDR3 DNA reads TGTGCCAGCAGCTTATCGGGGGGGCGGAACACTGAAGCTTTCTTT. Amino acids: CASSLSGGRNTEAFF.